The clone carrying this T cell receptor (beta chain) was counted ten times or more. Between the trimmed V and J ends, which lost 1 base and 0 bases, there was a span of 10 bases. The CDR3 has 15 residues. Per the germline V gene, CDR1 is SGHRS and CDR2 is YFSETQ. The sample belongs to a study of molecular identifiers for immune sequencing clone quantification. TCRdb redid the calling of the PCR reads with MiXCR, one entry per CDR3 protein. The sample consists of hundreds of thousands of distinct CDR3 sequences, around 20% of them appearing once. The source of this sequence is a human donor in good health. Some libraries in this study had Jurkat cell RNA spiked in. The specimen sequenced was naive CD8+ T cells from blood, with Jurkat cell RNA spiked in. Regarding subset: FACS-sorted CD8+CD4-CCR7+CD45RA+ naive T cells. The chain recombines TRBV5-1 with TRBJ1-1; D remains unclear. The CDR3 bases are TGCGCCAGCAGCTTGTATTCCGGAATGAACACTGAAGCTTTCTTT. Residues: CASSLYSGMNTEAFF.